These 2 T cell receptor beta chains originate from one sample sequenced in a study of blood T cell repertoires in COVID-19 (TCRdb year 2020). Library preparation employed the immunoSEQ multiplex PCR assay. Entries here come from immuneACCESS through TCRdb and include only in-frame sequences with V and J called. Some clones fail to appear in such tables; in the studies checked, an unresolved V gene covers under half of the shortfall, and the cause of the remainder is unknown. This sample is represented by about 80,000 clones; about 73% of them were singletons. Together, the top ten hold approximately 5.8% of the sample. The source material was peripheral blood. The receptors here all came from a man in his fifties or sixties with active or convalescent COVID-19.

This chain joins TRBV29-1 and TRBJ2-5; D call uncertain. V was clipped by 0 bases and J by 9 bases, with 20 bases between them. CDR1 SQVTM and CDR2 ANQGSEA come from the germline V gene. The CDR3 consists of 15 residues. The CDR3 protein is CSVEDQTRSMLAQYF. Here the CDR3 DNA reads TGCAGCGTTGAAGATCAAACCCGATCTATGCTGGCCCAGTACTTC.

This chain joins TRBV25-1 and TRBJ2-3; D is perhaps TRBD2 (5 bases). CDR3 length equals 16 residues. From germline, CDR1 is MGHDK and CDR2 SYGVNS. The ends were cut back, 1 base at V and 2 bases at J, with 13 bases in the middle. The CDR3 loop is CASSELGRRTTDTQYF. CDR3 DNA sequence: TGTGCCAGCAGTGAATTGGGTAGGAGGACCACAGATACGCAGTATTTT.